These 18 T cell receptor beta chains share one sample of origin, sequenced in a study of blood T cells in healthy people across ages. Sample-barcoded 5' priming and a J-beta primer mix drove a second PCR of about 6 to 11 cycles. TCRdb re-called the 5' RACE reads through MiXCR, storing one row per CDR3 protein. The sample consists of about 1.1 million distinct CDR3 sequences, 35% to 45% of them appearing once. The specimen sequenced was blood. The receptors were gathered from a man aged 18 to 29 in good health.

The V gene is TRBV20-1, the J gene TRBJ1-1; D is ambiguous. The CDR3 totals 12 residues. V lost 6 bases and J lost 1, with 9 bases in between. The V gene's germline CDR1 is DFQATT and CDR2 SNEGSKA (reference sequence). The CDR3, as DNA: TGCAGTGCCCTCTGGGGGAACACTGAAGCTTTCTTT. It translates to CSALWGNTEAFF.

The chain couples TRBV9 to TRBJ2-7; D gene ambiguous. This CDR3 spans 15 amino acids. Deletions cut 3 bases from V and 2 bases from J, with 15 bases between. Per germline, CDR1 SGDLS and CDR2 YYNGEE. The CDR3 nucleotides are TGTGCCAGCAGCGCCGGTTGGAGTTCCACCTACGAGCAGTACTTC. Its translation is CASSAGWSSTYEQYF.

This clonotype was detected a few times. This chain links TRBV11-2 with TRBJ1-4; D is ambiguous. V was cut by 11 bases and J by 8 bases, with 12 bases left in between. CDR1 SGHAT and CDR2 FQNNGV come from the germline V gene. The CDR3 contains 11 residues. The CDR3 is CASDAGEKLFF. The CDR3, as DNA: TGTGCCTCGGACGCGGGAGAAAAACTGTTTTTT.

V gene TRBV5-5 combines with J gene TRBJ1-1; no firm D call. The CDR3 is made up of 14 amino acids. The germline V gene has CDR1 SGHKS and CDR2 YYEKEE (reference sequence). Trimming pared 4 bases from V and 4 bases from J, leaving 14 bases between. CDR3 region: CASSLGNPGTEAFF. The CDR3 DNA sequence: TGTGCCAGCAGCCTGGGAAATCCGGGCACTGAAGCTTTCTTT.

At least ten counts were recorded for this clonotype. The chain joins TRBV20-1 to TRBJ1-5; D is ambiguous. Germline loops: CDR1 DFQATT, CDR2 SNEGSKA (reference sequence). The CDR3 extends over 13 amino acids. Between the trimmed V and J ends, which lost 0 bases and 2 bases, there was a span of 5 bases. CDR3 in DNA: TGCAGTGCTAGAGATATCGGCAATCAGCCCCAGCATTTT. Protein sequence: CSARDIGNQPQHF.

The rearrangement joins TRBV12-3 or TRBV12-4 to TRBJ2-1; D perhaps matches TRBD2 (7 bases). This CDR3 is 15 amino acids long. The V end was cut by 5 bases, the J end by 0 bases, with 11 bases between. The CDR3, as DNA: TGTGCCAGCAGTCGCGGGGGCCACTCCTACAATGAGCAGTTCTTC. The encoded protein is CASSRGGHSYNEQFF.

The J gene is TRBJ2-7, the V gene TRBV20-1; a weak D match, TRBD1 (6 bases). The V gene lost 5 bases and the J gene lost 1 base, with 15 bases spanning the gap. In germline, CDR1 is DFQATT, CDR2 SNEGSKA (reference sequence). The CDR3 is 14 residues long. CDR3 region: CSALDRSGSYEQYF. The CDR3 DNA follows: TGCAGTGCTCTTGACAGGTCTGGATCCTACGAGCAGTACTTC.

In the case of this clonotype: Since a much larger clone is just one base distant, this may be a read error. This sequence joins TRBV5-1 and TRBJ2-1; D unclear. The CDR3 length is 11 residues. Germline V gene sequence: CDR1 SGHRS, CDR2 YFSETQ. The CDR3 protein is CTSSLALVQFF. The CDR3 DNA sequence: TGCACCAGCAGCTTGGCCTTAGTTCAGTTCTTC. Supplemented by reference TRBV5-1 and TRBJ2-1, the full variable domain reads KAGVTQTPRYLIKTRGQQVTLSCSPISGHRSVSWYQQTPGQGLQFLFEYFSETQRNKGNFPGRFSGRQFSNSRSEMNVSTLELGDSALYLCTSSLALVQFFGPGTRLTVL.

The chain uses TRBV4-1 and TRBJ2-5; 7 nucleotides align to TRBD1. The CDR3 extends over 14 amino acids. V was pared by 4 bases and J by 5 bases, with 7 bases of the junction left unmatched. Germline values: CDR1 MGHRA, CDR2 YSYEKL. The CDR3 DNA reads TGCGCCAGCAGCCGATATGACAGGGATGAGACCCAGTACTTC. It is translated as CASSRYDRDETQYF.

CDR3 loop: CASSQDLRGMSFF. The DNA of the CDR3 is TGCGCCAGCAGCCAAGATCTGCGGGGGATGTCTTTCTTT. V gene TRBV4-1 combines with J gene TRBJ1-1, with a tentative D call TRBD1 (5 bases). This CDR3 is 13 amino acids long. In germline, CDR1 is MGHRA, CDR2 YSYEKL. Trimming removed 0 bases at V and 12 bases at J, with 14 bases between.

The chain combines TRBV15 with TRBJ2-5; D may be TRBD2 (5 bases). CDR3 size: 16 residues. Germline lookup yields CDR1 LNHNV and CDR2 YYDKDF (reference sequence). The V and J ends lost 3 bases and 0 bases respectively, with 14 bases between them. Written as DNA, the CDR3 is TGTGCCACCAGCAGTCCCTACGTCGGGGACCAAGAGACCCAGTACTTC. Its translation is CATSSPYVGDQETQYF.

For the CDR3, the DNA is TGTGCCAGCAGCAGACCGGGGACTCTTCTGAACACTGAAGCTTTCTTT. Residues: CASSRPGTLLNTEAFF. The chain carries TRBV12-3 or TRBV12-4 and TRBJ1-1, with D tentatively TRBD1 (5 bases). Trimming removed 6 bases at V and 0 bases at J, with 17 bases between. This CDR3 has 16 amino acids.

The rearrangement links TRBV18 to TRBJ1-6, with D hard to call. Germline V CDR1 and CDR2: KGHSH, LQKENI. The CDR3 length is 15 residues. Deletions cut 1 base from V and 9 bases from J, with 13 bases between. CDR3 coding DNA: TGTGCCAGCTCACCACGAGAGGGTTTGCGTTCACCCCTCCACTTT. This gives the protein CASSPREGLRSPLHF.

This clonotype showed up just a few times. The genes are TRBV5-1 and TRBJ2-1; the D gene is possibly TRBD2 (6 bases). The J call could be wrong; TRBJ2-7 is a better fit for the DNA end. CDR1 and CDR2 (germline): SGHRS, YFSETQ. The CDR3 consists of 16 residues. The CDR3 spells CASSPGLSQSYNEQYF. The CDR3 DNA sequence: TGCGCCAGCAGCCCGGGACTCTCTCAGTCCTACAATGAGCAGTACTTC.

The rearrangement uses TRBV6-6 and TRBJ1-2; possibly TRBD1 for D (5 bases). Looked up from germline, CDR1 is MNHNY and CDR2 is SVGAGI (reference sequence). The CDR3 is 14 residues long. The V end was cut by 7 bases, the J end by 4 bases, with 16 bases between. The CDR3 DNA reads as TGTGCCAGCATCGAAAGCGGGGCGGGCTATGGCTACACCTTC. It is translated as CASIESGAGYGYTF.

The chain joins TRBV5-1 to TRBJ2-3; TRBD2 is a possible D gene (5 bases). Trimming stripped 1 base from V and 5 bases from J, with 17 bases between. CDR1 and CDR2 from the germline V gene are SGHRS and YFSETQ. The CDR3 is 16 residues long. The CDR3 region has the DNA TGCGCCAGCAGCTTGCGGCGGGTCCCGCTTCAAGATACGCAGTATTTT. Its translation is CASSLRRVPLQDTQYF. Full variable domain (remainder filled in from reference TRBV5-1 and TRBJ2-3): KAGVTQTPRYLIKTRGQQVTLSCSPISGHRSVSWYQQTPGQGLQFLFEYFSETQRNKGNFPGRFSGRQFSNSRSEMNVSTLELGDSALYLCASSLRRVPLQDTQYFGPGTRLTVL.

This clonotype appeared many times. The chain is built from TRBV12-3 or TRBV12-4 and TRBJ2-3; D perhaps matches TRBD2 (7 bases). The V end was cut by 0 bases, the J end by 2 bases, with 12 bases between. The CDR3 totals 16 residues. The CDR3 here is CASSLAPGGHTDTQYF. The DNA of the CDR3 is TGTGCCAGCAGTTTAGCCCCGGGGGGCCACACAGATACGCAGTATTTT.

The J gene is TRBJ2-3, the V gene TRBV4-1; the D gene is possibly TRBD1 (6 bases). The CDR3 has 16 residues. Germline CDR1 is MGHRA and CDR2 is YSYEKL. Trimming pared 5 bases from V and 1 base from J, leaving 16 bases between. CDR3 region: CASSISQGGRTDTQYF. In DNA, the CDR3 is TGCGCCAGCAGCATCTCGCAAGGGGGACGCACAGATACGCAGTATTTT.